The 8 T cell receptor beta chains below all came from one sample that was sequenced in a study of blood T cell repertoires in COVID-19 (dated by TCRdb to about 2020). Library preparation employed the immunoSEQ multiplex PCR assay. As stored in TCRdb, this immuneACCESS dataset retains in-frame rearrangements with V and J assigned. A fraction of the clones does not appear; measured against another copy, unresolved V genes explain less than half of the discrepancy, and the remainder lacks a known reason. Within this sample are about 88,000 clones, with 70% to 90% of them counted one time only. The leading ten clones occupy 2.9% of the sample. The sample taken for sequencing was peripheral blood. These receptors were obtained from a woman older than 75 with acute or convalescent COVID-19.

The chain couples TRBV12-2 to TRBJ2-3; the table's D call, TRBD2, has no DNA check behind it. TRBV12-2 is tagged as a pseudogene. CDR3 length: 17 residues. This CDR3 reads CASRLRLAGLSTDTQYF. The CDR3 region has the DNA TGTGCAAGTCGCCTTAGACTAGCGGGGCTTAGCACAGATACGCAGTATTTT.

The rearrangement uses TRBV5-1 and TRBJ2-1; 11 bases agree with TRBD2. The J segment lost 5 bases and the V segment lost 5 bases, leaving 9 bases of the junction unmatched. The CDR3 length is 16 residues. CDR1 is SGHRS and CDR2 is YFSETQ in the germline V gene. The CDR3 bases are TGCGCCAGCAGAGATCGGCTAGCGGGAGGAGACAATGAGCAGTTCTTC. Protein product: CASRDRLAGGDNEQFF.

The chain is built from TRBV7-3 and TRBJ1-2, with 7 bases aligning to TRBD1. The V segment lost 6 bases and the J segment 4 bases; nucleotides outside the gene matches: 11. Germline values: CDR1 SGHTA, CDR2 FQGTGA. This CDR3 comprises 15 residues. CDR3 loop: CASRPRDSLLYGYTF. For the CDR3, the DNA is TGTGCCAGCAGACCCCGGGACAGCCTACTCTATGGCTACACCTTC.

The V call is TRBV9, the J call TRBJ2-5, with TRBD1 matching 8 bases. The germline gives CDR1 SGDLS, CDR2 YYNGEE. This CDR3 is built from 13 residues. J gave up 4 bases and V 6 bases, and 5 bases lay outside the gene matches. CDR3 nucleotides: TGTGCCAGCAACGCCAGGGGGCGAGAGACCCAGTACTTC. Protein sequence: CASNARGRETQYF.

Turning to this clone: One end of the junction fails to match germline, which may point to a read error. This rearrangement joins TRBV10-3 to TRBJ2-5; D remains ambiguous. The length of the CDR3 is 14 residues. Per the germline V gene, CDR1 is ENHRY and CDR2 is SYGVKD. CDR3 region: CAIGDARVQETQYF. The DNA of the CDR3 is TGTGCCATCGGTGACGCCCGGGTCCAAGAGACCCAGTACTTC.

The chain recombines TRBV19 with TRBJ2-7; TRBD1 is a possible D gene (7 bases). The CDR3 has 15 amino acids. Germline V gives CDR1 LNHDA, CDR2 SQIVND (reference sequence). V shed 4 bases and J shed 2 bases, with 15 bases lying between them. Here the CDR3 reads CASSTSRGRTYEQYF. CDR3 DNA: TGTGCCAGTAGTACTAGCAGGGGGAGGACCTACGAGCAGTACTTC.

The table lists this clone with a count of one. This chain joins TRBV6-6 and TRBJ1-1; tentative D call: TRBD1 (5 bases). Germline assignment: CDR1 MNHNY and CDR2 SVGAGI (reference sequence). V was clipped by 7 bases and J by 6 bases, with 9 bases between them. The CDR3 contains 11 residues. CDR3 in amino acids: CASNGGAEAFF. CDR3 in DNA: TGTGCCAGCAACGGGGGGGCTGAAGCTTTCTTT.

The rearrangement joins TRBV5-4 to TRBJ2-2, with 12 positions matching TRBD2. The germline V gene has CDR1 SGHNT and CDR2 YYREEE (reference sequence). The CDR3 sequence is 17 residues long. Trimming at V came to 0 bases and at J to 4 bases, leaving 4 bases not matched to a gene. The CDR3, as DNA: TGTGCCAGCAGCTTGGGGGGACTAGCGGGCTCCACCGGGGAGCTGTTTTTT. Its translation: CASSLGGLAGSTGELFF.